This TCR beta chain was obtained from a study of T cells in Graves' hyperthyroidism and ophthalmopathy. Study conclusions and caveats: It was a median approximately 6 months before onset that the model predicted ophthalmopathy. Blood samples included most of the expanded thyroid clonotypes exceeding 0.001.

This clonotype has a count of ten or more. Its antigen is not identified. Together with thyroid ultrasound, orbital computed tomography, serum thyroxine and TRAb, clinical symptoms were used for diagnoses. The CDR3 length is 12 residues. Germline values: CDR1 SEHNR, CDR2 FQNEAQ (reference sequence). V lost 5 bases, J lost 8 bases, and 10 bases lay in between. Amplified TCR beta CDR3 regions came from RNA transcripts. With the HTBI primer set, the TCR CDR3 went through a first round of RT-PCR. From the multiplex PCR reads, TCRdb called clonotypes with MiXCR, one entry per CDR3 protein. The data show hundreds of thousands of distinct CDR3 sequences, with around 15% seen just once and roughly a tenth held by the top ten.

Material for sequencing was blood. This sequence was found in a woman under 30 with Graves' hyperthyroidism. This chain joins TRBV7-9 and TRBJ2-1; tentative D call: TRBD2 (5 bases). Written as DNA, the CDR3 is TGTGCCAGCAGCGGGAGCATCGATGAGCAGTTCTTC. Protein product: CASSGSIDEQFF.